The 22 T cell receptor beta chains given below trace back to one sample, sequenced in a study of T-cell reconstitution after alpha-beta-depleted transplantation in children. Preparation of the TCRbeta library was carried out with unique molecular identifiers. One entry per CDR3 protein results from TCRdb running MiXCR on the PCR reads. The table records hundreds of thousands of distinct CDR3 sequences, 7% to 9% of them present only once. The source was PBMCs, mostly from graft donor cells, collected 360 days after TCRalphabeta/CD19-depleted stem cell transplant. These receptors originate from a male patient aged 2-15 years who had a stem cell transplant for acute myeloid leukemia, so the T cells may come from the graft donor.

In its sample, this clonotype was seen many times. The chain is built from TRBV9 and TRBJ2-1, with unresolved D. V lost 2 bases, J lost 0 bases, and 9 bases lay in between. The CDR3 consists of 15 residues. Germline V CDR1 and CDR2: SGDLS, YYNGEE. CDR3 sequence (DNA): TGTGCCAGCAGCGTTACTATGAGCTCCTACAATGAGCAGTTCTTC. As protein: CASSVTMSSYNEQFF.

The CDR3 loop is CASSPSDPEAFF. The CDR3 nucleotides are TGTGCCAGCAGTCCTTCAGACCCTGAAGCTTTCTTT. This chain uses TRBV28 with TRBJ1-1; D is unresolved. The V and J ends lost 5 bases and 6 bases respectively, with 10 bases between them. This CDR3 spans 12 amino acids. Germline CDR1 reads MDHEN; CDR2 reads SYDVKM.

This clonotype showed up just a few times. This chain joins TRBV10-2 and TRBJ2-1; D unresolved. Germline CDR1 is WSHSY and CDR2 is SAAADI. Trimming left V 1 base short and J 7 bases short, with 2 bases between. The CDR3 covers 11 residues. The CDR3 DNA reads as TGCGCCAGCAGTGAGTTAAATGAGCAGTTCTTC. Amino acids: CASSELNEQFF.

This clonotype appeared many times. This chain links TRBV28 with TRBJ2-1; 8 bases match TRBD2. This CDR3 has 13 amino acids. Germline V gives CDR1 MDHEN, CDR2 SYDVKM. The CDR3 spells CEVGSGAYNEQFF. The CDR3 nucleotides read TGTGAGGTTGGTAGCGGGGCCTACAATGAGCAGTTCTTC. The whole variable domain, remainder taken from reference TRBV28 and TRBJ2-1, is DVKVTQSSRYLVKRTGEKVFLECVQDMDHENMFWYRQDPGLGLRLIYFSYDVKMKEKGDIPEGYSVSREKKERFSLILESASTNQTSMYLCEVGSGAYNEQFFGPGTRLTVL.

This chain's CDR3 is CSAPRGAGGSNQPQHF. The CDR3 DNA reads TGCAGTGCTCCTCGGGGGGCAGGGGGTAGCAATCAGCCCCAGCATTTT. J is TRBJ1-5 and V is TRBV20-1; 7 positions agree with TRBD1. V dropped 5 bases and J dropped 0; count of bases not matched to a gene: 10. This CDR3 is 16 amino acids long. CDR1 is DFQATT, CDR2 SNEGSKA, per germline (reference sequence).

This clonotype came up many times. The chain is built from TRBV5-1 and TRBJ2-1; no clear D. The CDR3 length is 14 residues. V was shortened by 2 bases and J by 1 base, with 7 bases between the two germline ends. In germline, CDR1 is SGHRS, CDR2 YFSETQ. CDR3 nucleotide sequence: TGCGCCAGCAGCTTTGTCACTTCCTACAATGAGCAGTTCTTC. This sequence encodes CASSFVTSYNEQFF. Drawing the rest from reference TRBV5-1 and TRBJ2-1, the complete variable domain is KAGVTQTPRYLIKTRGQQVTLSCSPISGHRSVSWYQQTPGQGLQFLFEYFSETQRNKGNFPGRFSGRQFSNSRSEMNVSTLELGDSALYLCASSFVTSYNEQFFGPGTRLTVL.

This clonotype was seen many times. CDR3 residues: CASSQDPGGLPDTQYF. The CDR3 DNA follows: TGTGCCAGCAGCCAAGATCCGGGGGGGCTTCCAGATACGCAGTATTTT. The rearrangement uses TRBV3-1 and TRBJ2-3; TRBD2 matches at 8 bases. This CDR3 comprises 16 residues. Losses at the gene ends were 0 bases for V and 4 bases for J; bases not matched to a gene: 6. Germline CDR1 LGHDT, CDR2 YNNKEL (reference sequence).

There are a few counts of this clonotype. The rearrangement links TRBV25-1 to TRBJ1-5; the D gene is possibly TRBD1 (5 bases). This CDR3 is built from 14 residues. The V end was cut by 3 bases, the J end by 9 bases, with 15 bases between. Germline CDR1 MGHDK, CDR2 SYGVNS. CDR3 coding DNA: TGTGCCAGCAGTGAGGGGACCGCCGGGGGGCCCCAGCATTTT. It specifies CASSEGTAGGPQHF.

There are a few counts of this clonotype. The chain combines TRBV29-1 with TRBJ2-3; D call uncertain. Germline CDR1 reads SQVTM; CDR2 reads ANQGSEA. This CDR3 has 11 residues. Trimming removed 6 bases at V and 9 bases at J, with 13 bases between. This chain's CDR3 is CSVGPRITQYF. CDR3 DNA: TGCAGCGTGGGCCCCAGGATCACGCAGTATTTT.

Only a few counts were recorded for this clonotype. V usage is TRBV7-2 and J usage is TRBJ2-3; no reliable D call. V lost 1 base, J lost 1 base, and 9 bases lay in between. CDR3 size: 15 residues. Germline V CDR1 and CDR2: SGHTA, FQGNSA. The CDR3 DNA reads TGTGCCAGCAGCTTAGTCGTCTCAGGCACAGATACGCAGTATTTT. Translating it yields CASSLVVSGTDTQYF.

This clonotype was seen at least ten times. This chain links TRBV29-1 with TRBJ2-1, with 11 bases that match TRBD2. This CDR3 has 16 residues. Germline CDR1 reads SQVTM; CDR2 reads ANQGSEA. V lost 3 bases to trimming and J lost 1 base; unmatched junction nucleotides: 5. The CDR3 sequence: CSVDLLAGASYNEQFF. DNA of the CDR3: TGCAGCGTTGACCTACTAGCGGGAGCGTCCTACAATGAGCAGTTCTTC.

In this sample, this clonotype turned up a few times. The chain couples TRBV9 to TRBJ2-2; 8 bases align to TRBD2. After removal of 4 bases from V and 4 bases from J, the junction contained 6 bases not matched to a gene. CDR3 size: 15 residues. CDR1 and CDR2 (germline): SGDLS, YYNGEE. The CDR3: CASSPPAGVTGELFF. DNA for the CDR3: TGTGCCAGCAGCCCTCCAGCGGGAGTCACCGGGGAGCTGTTTTTT.

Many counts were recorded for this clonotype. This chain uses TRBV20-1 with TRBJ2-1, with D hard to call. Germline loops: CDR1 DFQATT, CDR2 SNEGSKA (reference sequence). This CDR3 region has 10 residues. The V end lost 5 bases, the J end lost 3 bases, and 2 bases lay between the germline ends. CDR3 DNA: TGCAGTGCTTACTACAATGAGCAGTTCTTC. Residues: CSAYYNEQFF.

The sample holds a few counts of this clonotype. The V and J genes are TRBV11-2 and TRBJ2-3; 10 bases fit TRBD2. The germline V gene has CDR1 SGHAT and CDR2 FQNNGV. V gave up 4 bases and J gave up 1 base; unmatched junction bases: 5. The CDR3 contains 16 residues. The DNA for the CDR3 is TGTGCCAGCAGCTCCTTCCTAGCGGGGGGCACAGATACGCAGTATTTT. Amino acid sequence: CASSSFLAGGTDTQYF.

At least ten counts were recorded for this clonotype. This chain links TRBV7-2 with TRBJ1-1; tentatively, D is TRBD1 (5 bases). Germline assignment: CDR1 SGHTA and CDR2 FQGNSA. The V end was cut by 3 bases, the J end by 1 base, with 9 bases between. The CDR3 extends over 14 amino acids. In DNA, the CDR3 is TGTGCCAGCAGCTTTGGGGGTGAGAACACTGAAGCTTTCTTT. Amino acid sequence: CASSFGGENTEAFF.

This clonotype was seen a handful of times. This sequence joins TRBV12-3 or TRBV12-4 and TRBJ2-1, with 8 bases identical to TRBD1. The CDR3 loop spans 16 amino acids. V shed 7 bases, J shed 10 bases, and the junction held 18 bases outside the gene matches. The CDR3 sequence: CASTSWWAQGAREQFF. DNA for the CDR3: TGTGCCAGCACCTCGTGGTGGGCCCAGGGGGCCCGCGAGCAGTTCTTC.

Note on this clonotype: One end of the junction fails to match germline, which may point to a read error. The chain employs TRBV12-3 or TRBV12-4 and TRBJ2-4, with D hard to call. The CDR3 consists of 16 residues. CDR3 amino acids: CASSWIAGTSENIQCF. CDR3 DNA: TGTGCCAGCAGTTGGATTGCAGGTACAAGCGAAAACATTCAGTGCTTC.

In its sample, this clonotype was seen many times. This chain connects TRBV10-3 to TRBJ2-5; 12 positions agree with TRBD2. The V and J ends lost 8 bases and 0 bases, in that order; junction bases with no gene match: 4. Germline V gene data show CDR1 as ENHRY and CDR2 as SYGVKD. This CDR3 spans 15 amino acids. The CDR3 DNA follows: TGTGCCATCGGGGGACTAGCGGGTTACCAAGAGACCCAGTACTTC. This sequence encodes CAIGGLAGYQETQYF.

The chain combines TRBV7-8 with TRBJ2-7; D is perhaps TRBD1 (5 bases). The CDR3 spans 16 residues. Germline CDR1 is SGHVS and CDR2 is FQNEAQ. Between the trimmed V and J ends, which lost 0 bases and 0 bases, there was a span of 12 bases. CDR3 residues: CASSLAPTDGSYEQYV. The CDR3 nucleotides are TGTGCCAGCAGCTTAGCGCCGACAGACGGCTCCTACGAGCAGTACGTC.

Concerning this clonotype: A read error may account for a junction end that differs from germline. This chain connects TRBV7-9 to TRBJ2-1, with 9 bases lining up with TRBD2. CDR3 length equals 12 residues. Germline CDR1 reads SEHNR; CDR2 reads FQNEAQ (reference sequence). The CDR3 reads CSSSLGLAEQFF. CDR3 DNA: TGTTCCAGCAGCTTAGGACTAGCGGAGCAGTTCTTC.

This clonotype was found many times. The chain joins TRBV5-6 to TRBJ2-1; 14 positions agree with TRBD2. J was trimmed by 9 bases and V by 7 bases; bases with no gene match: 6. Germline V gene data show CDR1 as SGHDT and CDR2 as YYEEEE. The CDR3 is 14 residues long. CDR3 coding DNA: TGTGCCAGCCTGACTAGCGGGAGGGCGGGTGAGCAGTTCTTC. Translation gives CASLTSGRAGEQFF.

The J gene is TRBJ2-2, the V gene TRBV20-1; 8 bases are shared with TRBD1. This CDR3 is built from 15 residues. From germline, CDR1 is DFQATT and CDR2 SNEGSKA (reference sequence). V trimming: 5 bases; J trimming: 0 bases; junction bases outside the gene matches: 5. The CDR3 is CSAGGDRSNTGELFF. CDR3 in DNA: TGCAGTGCTGGCGGGGACAGGTCGAACACCGGGGAGCTGTTTTTT.